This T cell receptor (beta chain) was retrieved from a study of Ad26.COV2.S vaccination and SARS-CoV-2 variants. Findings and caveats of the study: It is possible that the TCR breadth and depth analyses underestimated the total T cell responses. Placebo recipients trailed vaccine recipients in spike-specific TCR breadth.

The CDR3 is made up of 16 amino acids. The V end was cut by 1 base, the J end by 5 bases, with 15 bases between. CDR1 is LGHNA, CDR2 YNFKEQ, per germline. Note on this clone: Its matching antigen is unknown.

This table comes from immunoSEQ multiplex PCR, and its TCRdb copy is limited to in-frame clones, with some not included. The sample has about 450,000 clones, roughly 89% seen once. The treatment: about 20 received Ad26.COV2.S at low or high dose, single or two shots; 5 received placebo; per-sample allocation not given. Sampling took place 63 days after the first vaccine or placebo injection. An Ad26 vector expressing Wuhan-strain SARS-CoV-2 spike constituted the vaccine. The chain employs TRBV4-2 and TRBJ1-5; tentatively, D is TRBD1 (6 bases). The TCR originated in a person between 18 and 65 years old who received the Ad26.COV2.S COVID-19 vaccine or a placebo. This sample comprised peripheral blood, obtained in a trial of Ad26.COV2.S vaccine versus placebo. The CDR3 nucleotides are TGTGCCAGCAGCCAAGTTGATGTGTCAGGGGATCAGCCCCAGCATTTT. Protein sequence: CASSQVDVSGDQPQHF.